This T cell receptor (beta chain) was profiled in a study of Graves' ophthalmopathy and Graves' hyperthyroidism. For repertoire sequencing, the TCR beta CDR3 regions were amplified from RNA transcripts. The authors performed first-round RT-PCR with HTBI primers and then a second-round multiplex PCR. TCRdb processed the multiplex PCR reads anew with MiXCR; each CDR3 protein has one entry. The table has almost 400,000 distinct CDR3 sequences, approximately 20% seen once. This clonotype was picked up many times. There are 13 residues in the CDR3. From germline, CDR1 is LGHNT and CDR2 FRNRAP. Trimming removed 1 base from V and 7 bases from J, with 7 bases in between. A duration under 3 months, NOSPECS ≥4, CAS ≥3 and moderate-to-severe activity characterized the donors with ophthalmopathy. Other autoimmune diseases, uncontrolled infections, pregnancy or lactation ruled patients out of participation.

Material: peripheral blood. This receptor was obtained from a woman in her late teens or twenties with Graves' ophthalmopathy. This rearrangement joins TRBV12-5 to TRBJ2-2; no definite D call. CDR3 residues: CASGLAVGGELFF. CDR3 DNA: TGTGCTAGTGGTTTGGCAGTAGGCGGGGAGCTGTTTTTT. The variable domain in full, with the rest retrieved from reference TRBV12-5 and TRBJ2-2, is DARVTQTPRHKVTEMGQEVTMRCQPILGHNTVFWYRQTMMQGLELLAYFRNRAPLDDSGMPKDRFSAEMPDATLATLKIQPSEPRDSAVYFCASGLAVGGELFFGEGSRLTVL.